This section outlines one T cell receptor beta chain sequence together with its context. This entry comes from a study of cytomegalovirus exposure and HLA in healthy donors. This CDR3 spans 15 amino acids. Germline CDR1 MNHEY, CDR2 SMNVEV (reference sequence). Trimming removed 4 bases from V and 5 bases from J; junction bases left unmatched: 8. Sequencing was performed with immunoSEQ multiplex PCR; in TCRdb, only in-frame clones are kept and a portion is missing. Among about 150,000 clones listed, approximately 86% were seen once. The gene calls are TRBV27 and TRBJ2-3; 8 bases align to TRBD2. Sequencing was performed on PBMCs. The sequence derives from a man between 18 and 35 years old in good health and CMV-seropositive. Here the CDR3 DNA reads TGTGCCAGCAGTTCCTCGCCTAGCGGGTTAGATACGCAGTATTTT. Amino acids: CASSSSPSGLDTQYF.